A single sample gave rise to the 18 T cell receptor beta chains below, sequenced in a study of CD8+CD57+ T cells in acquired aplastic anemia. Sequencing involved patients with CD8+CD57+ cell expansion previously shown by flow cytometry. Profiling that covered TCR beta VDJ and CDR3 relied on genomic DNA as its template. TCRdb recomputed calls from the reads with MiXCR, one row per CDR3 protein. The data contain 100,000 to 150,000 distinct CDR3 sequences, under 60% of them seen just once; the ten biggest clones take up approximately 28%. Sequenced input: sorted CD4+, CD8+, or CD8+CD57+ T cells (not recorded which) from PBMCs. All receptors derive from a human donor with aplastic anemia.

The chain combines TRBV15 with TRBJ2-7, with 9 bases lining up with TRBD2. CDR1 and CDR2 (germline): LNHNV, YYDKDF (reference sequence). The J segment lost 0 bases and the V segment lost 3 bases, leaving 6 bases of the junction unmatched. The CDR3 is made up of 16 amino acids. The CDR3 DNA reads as TGTGCCACCAGCAGTAGCGGGGGCGGTCGCTCCTACGAGCAGTACTTC. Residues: CATSSSGGGRSYEQYF.

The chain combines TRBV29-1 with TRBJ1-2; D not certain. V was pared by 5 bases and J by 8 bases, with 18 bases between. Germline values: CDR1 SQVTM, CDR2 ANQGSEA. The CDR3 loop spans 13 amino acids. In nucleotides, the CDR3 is TGCAGCGTTTCTTTTTCGGTGTCGGAAGGCTACACCTTC. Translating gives CSVSFSVSEGYTF.

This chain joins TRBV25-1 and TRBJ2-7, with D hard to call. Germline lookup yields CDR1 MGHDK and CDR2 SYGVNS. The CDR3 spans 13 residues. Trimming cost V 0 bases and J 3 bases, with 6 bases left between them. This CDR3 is CASSEYTGYEQYF. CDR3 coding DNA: TGTGCCAGCAGTGAATATACCGGCTACGAGCAGTACTTC.

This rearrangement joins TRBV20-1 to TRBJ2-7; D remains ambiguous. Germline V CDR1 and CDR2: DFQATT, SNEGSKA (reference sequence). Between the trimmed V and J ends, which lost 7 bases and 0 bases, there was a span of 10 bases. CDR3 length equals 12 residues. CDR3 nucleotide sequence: TGCAGTGGAAGAGGCAGCTCCTACGAGCAGTACTTC. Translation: CSGRGSSYEQYF.

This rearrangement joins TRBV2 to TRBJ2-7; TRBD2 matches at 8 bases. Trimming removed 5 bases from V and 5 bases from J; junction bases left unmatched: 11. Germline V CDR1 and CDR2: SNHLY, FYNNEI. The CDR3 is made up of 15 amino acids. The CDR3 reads CASSPPEGLVDEQYF. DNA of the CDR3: TGTGCCAGCAGTCCACCCGAGGGACTAGTAGACGAGCAGTACTTC.

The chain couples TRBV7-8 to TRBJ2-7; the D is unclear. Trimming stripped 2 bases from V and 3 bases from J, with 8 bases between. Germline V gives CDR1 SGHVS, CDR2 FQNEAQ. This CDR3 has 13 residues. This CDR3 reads CASSLSEIYEQYF. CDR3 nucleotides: TGTGCCAGCAGCTTATCAGAAATCTACGAGCAGTACTTC.

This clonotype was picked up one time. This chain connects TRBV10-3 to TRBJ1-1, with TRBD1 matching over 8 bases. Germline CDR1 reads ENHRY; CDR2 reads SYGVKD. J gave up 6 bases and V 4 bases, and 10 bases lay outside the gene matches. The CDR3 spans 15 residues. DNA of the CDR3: TGTGCCATCAGTGGAAACGGACAGGGCACGGCTGAAGCTTTCTTT. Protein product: CAISGNGQGTAEAFF.

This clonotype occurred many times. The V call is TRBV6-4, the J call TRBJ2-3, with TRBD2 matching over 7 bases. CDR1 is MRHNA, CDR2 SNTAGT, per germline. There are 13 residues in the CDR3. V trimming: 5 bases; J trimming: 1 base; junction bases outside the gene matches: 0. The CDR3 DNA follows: TGTGCCAGCAGTAGCGGGGGCACAGATACGCAGTATTTT. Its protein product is CASSSGGTDTQYF.

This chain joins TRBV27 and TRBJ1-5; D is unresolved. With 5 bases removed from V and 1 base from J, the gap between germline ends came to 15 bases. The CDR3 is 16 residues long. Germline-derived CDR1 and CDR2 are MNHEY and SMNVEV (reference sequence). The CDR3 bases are TGTGCCAGCAGTCTTCGCAAGACAAGGAGCAATCAGCCCCAGCATTTT. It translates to CASSLRKTRSNQPQHF.

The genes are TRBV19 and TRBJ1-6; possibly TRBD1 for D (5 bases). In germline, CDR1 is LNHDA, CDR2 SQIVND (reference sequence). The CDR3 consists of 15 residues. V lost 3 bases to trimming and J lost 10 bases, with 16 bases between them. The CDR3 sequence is CASSMDGGEASPLHF. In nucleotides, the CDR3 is TGTGCCAGTAGTATGGACGGAGGGGAAGCCTCACCCCTCCACTTT.

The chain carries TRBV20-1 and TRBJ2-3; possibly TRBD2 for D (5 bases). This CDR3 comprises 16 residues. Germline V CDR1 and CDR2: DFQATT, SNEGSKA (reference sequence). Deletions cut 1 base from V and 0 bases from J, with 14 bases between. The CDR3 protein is CSARVAIRRSTDTQYF. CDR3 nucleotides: TGCAGTGCTAGAGTCGCAATAAGGAGGAGCACAGATACGCAGTATTTT.

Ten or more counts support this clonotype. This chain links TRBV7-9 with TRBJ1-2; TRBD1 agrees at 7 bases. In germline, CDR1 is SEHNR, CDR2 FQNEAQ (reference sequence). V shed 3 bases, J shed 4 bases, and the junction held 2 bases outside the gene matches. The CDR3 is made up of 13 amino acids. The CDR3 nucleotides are TGTGCCAGCAGCTTCGGGGACAGCTATGGCTACACCTTC. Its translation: CASSFGDSYGYTF.

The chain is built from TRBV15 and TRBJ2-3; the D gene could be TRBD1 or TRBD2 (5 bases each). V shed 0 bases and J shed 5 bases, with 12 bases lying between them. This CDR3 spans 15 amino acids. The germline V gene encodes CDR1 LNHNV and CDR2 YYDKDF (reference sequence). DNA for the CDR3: TGTGCCACCAGCAGAGATTTGGGGGTTCTAGATACGCAGTATTTT. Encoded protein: CATSRDLGVLDTQYF.

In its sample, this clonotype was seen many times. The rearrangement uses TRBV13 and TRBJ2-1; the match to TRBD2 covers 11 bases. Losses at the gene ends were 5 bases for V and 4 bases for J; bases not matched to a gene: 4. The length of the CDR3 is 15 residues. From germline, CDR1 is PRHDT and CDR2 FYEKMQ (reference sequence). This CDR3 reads CASSPRLAGYNEQFF. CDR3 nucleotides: TGTGCCAGCAGCCCGCGACTAGCGGGGTACAATGAGCAGTTCTTC.

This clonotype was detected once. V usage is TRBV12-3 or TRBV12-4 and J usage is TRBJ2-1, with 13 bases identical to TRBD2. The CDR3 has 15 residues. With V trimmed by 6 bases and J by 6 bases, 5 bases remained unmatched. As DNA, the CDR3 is TGTGCCAGCAGGCCGGGACTAGCGGGAATCAATGAGCAGTTCTTC. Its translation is CASRPGLAGINEQFF.

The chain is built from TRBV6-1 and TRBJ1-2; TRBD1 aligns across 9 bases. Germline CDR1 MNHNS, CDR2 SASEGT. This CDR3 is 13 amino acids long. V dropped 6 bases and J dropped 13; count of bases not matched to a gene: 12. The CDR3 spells CASRPYGQGKATF. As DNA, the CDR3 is TGTGCCAGCAGACCTTATGGACAGGGGAAAGCCACCTTC.

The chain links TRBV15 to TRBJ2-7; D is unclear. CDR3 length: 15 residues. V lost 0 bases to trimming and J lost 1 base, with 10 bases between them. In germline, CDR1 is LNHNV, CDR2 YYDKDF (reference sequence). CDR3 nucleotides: TGTGCCACCAGCAGAGATGATTCCCCGTCCTACGAGCAGTACTTC. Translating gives CATSRDDSPSYEQYF.

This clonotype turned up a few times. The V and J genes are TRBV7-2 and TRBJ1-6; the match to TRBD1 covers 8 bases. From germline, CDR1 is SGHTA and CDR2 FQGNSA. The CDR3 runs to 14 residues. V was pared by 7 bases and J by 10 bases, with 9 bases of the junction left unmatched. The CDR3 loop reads CASTQSRGLSPLHF. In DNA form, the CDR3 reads TGTGCCAGCACCCAAAGCAGGGGGCTGTCACCCCTCCACTTT.